Below are 11 T cell receptor beta chains sequenced from a single sample in a study of OX40 agonist ivuxolimab in advanced cancers. Produced via immunoSEQ multiplex PCR; TCRdb's table is partial and in-frame only. Of tens of thousands of clones listed, around 86% are singletons. The material sequenced was CD4+ or CD8+ T cells sorted from blood, taken in a trial of the OX40 agonist ivuxolimab. These receptors all stem from an adult with an advanced solid tumor such as melanoma, head and neck, liver or kidney cancer.

This chain connects TRBV6-5 to TRBJ1-5; 9 nucleotides agree with TRBD1. J lost 5 bases, V lost 6 bases, and 5 bases had no gene match. This CDR3 has 14 amino acids. Germline CDR1 reads MNHEY; CDR2 reads SVGAGI. The CDR3 region has the DNA TGTGCCAGCAGCCGGGGACAGGGCGATCAGCCCCAGCATTTT. Residues: CASSRGQGDQPQHF.

This sequence joins TRBV29-1 and TRBJ1-1; perhaps TRBD1 as D (5 bases). V dropped 7 bases and J dropped 3 bases, with 15 bases sitting between them. Germline V gene sequence: CDR1 SQVTM, CDR2 ANQGSEA. CDR3 length: 13 residues. This CDR3 reads CSARTMGDTEAFF. For the CDR3, the DNA is TGCAGCGCTCGGACAATGGGAGACACTGAAGCTTTCTTT.

The chain recombines TRBV25-1 with TRBJ1-2; D is perhaps TRBD1 (6 bases). The CDR3 sequence is 14 residues long. Germline lookup yields CDR1 MGHDK and CDR2 SYGVNS. V lost 1 base and J lost 4, with 10 bases in between. CDR3 nucleotides: TGTGCCAGCAGTGAATTAGGGGGTGCCTATGGCTACACCTTC. This translates into CASSELGGAYGYTF.

The chain employs TRBV7-8 and TRBJ2-3, with D perhaps matching TRBD2 (6 bases). This CDR3 is built from 15 residues. Per the germline V gene, CDR1 is SGHVS and CDR2 is FQNEAQ. The germline V and J ends were trimmed by 6 bases and 5 bases, with 18 bases remaining between them. The CDR3 spells CASRRRRSSGDTQYF. For the CDR3, the DNA is TGTGCCAGCAGGAGAAGACGGAGTAGCGGAGATACGCAGTATTTT.

The chain uses TRBV10-1 and TRBJ2-7, with 8 bases fitting TRBD1. The V gene end was trimmed by 0 bases and the J gene end by 4 bases; junction bases not matched to a gene: 2. Per the germline V gene, CDR1 is WNHNN and CDR2 is SYGVQD (reference sequence). This CDR3 has 14 residues. Written as DNA, the CDR3 is TGCGCCAGCAGTGAGTCGTGGACAGGGTACGAGCAGTACTTC. As protein: CASSESWTGYEQYF.

The V call is TRBV2, the J call TRBJ2-7; no firm D call. Germline V CDR1 and CDR2: SNHLY, FYNNEI. The germline V and J ends were trimmed by 6 bases and 4 bases, with 10 bases remaining between them. This CDR3 spans 12 amino acids. As DNA, the CDR3 is TGTGCCAGCAGGGCCCTAGTGTACGAGCAGTACTTC. Translated: CASRALVYEQYF.

V gene TRBV10-1 combines with J gene TRBJ1-2, with D unresolved. In germline, CDR1 is WNHNN, CDR2 SYGVQD (reference sequence). This CDR3 comprises 13 residues. V gave up 0 bases and J gave up 4 bases, with 6 bases separating them. CDR3 bases: TGCGCCAGCAGTGAGTCAGGGCGCTATGGCTACACCTTC. It translates to CASSESGRYGYTF.

This chain links TRBV2 with TRBJ1-2; 9 nucleotides agree with TRBD1. CDR1 and CDR2 (germline): SNHLY, FYNNEI. The CDR3 contains 14 residues. The V segment lost 6 bases and the J segment 4 bases; nucleotides outside the gene matches: 6. The CDR3 protein is CASSGTGFGYGYTF. CDR3 bases: TGTGCCAGCAGCGGGACAGGGTTCGGCTATGGCTACACCTTC. Based on the CDR3 plus reference TRBV2 and TRBJ1-2, the full variable domain is EPEVTQTPSHQVTQMGQEVILRCVPISNHLYFYWYRQILGQKVEFLVSFYNNEISEKSEIFDDQFSVERPDGSNFTLKIRSTKLEDSAMYFCASSGTGFGYGYTFGSGTRLTVV.

This rearrangement joins TRBV28 to TRBJ1-1; D unresolved. Germline V gene lookup returns CDR1 MDHEN and CDR2 SYDVKM. The V and J ends lost 7 bases and 2 bases respectively, with 8 bases between them. This CDR3 has 12 residues. The CDR3 is CASTIDNTEAFF. The CDR3 DNA follows: TGTGCCAGCACTATTGATAACACTGAAGCTTTCTTT.

CDR3 nucleotide sequence: TGCGCCAGCAGCAGGGACCTGGGTGAAGCTTTCTTT. It is translated as CASSRDLGEAFF. This rearrangement joins TRBV5-1 to TRBJ1-1; a possible D gene is TRBD1 (5 bases). Germline V gene sequence: CDR1 SGHRS, CDR2 YFSETQ. The V and J ends lost 4 bases and 7 bases respectively, with 11 bases between them. The CDR3 runs 12 residues.

V usage is TRBV18 and J usage is TRBJ2-1; TRBD2 matches at 14 bases. Germline CDR1 and CDR2: KGHSH and LQKENI. This CDR3 spans 15 amino acids. V lost 4 bases, J lost 9 bases, and 5 bases stayed unmatched. The CDR3 DNA follows: TGTGCCAGCTCACTAGGGACTAGCGGGAGAGGTGAGCAGTTCTTC. Its protein is CASSLGTSGRGEQFF. The complete variable domain, with remaining parts taken from reference TRBV18 and TRBJ2-1, reads NAGVMQNPRHLVRRRGQEARLRCSPMKGHSHVYWYRQLPEEGLKFMVYLQKENIIDESGMPKERFSAEFPKEGPSILRIQQVVRGDSAAYFCASSLGTSGRGEQFFGPGTRLTVL.